The 6 T cell receptor beta chains given below trace back to one sample, sequenced in a study of T cell responses to AZD1222 COVID-19 vaccine (dated by TCRdb to the early 2020s). Library construction relied on the immunoSEQ multiplex PCR assay. This immuneACCESS table, as held by TCRdb, lists in-frame sequences with V and J called but not all clones. Of the missing ones, under half trace to an unresolved V gene in checked studies; the others have no known cause. For this sample the table gives about 96,000 clones, of which 88% were detected only once. Roughly 2.7% of the sample goes to the ten largest clones. This specimen's time point label, per the study, means: baseline before first vaccination. The sample in question was peripheral blood, obtained on day 0 of AZD1222 vaccination. All receptors derive from an adult in good health.

In its sample, this clone was seen once. The rearrangement uses TRBV19 and TRBJ2-1; 9 bases line up with TRBD1. This CDR3 spans 17 amino acids. V shed 0 bases and J 3 bases; nucleotides not matched to a gene: 6. Germline CDR1 LNHDA, CDR2 SQIVND (reference sequence). The CDR3 sequence: CASSIETGQGFYNEQFF. DNA of the CDR3: TGTGCCAGTAGTATAGAAACAGGACAGGGGTTCTACAATGAGCAGTTCTTC.

The chain recombines TRBV7-2 with TRBJ1-3, with D unresolved. This CDR3 is 18 amino acids long. The V gene lost 2 bases and the J gene lost 0 bases, with 17 bases spanning the gap. CDR1 and CDR2 from the germline V gene are SGHTA and FQGNSA. For the CDR3, the DNA is TGTGCCAGCAGCTTAATGACTCCCTATGGGCTCTCTGGAAACACCATATATTTT. Its protein product is CASSLMTPYGLSGNTIYF.

The J gene is TRBJ2-7, the V gene TRBV2; TRBD2 agrees at 7 bases. The CDR3 length is 13 residues. CDR1 is SNHLY, CDR2 FYNNEI, per germline. The V segment lost 10 bases and the J segment 4 bases; nucleotides outside the gene matches: 10. CDR3 DNA sequence: TGTGCCACGGCGGAGACTAGCCCATACGAGCAGTACTTC. This gives the protein CATAETSPYEQYF.

CDR3 in DNA: TGTGCCAGCAGCCAGATCAGAAATGAGCAGTTCTTC. The encoded protein is CASSQIRNEQFF. V gene TRBV3-1 (or the pseudogene TRBV3-2) combines with J gene TRBJ2-1; D is uncertain. V shed 3 bases and J shed 7 bases, with 7 bases lying between them. This CDR3 is built from 12 residues. The germline gives CDR1 LGHDT, CDR2 YNNKEL (reference sequence).

V usage is TRBV9 and J usage is TRBJ1-6; 7 positions agree with TRBD1. The CDR3 loop spans 15 amino acids. The germline gives CDR1 SGDLS, CDR2 YYNGEE. The V segment lost 1 base and the J segment 7 bases; nucleotides outside the gene matches: 5. Here the CDR3 DNA reads TGTGCCAGCAGCGTAACCGGGACAGAAAATTCACCCCTCCACTTT. It codes for CASSVTGTENSPLHF.

The chain couples TRBV29-1 to TRBJ2-2; D ambiguous. Trimming removed 7 bases at V and 6 bases at J, with 21 bases between. Germline CDR1 and CDR2: SQVTM and ANQGSEA. CDR3 length equals 15 residues. The CDR3 loop is CSALTPGRGSGELFF. The CDR3 coding sequence is TGCAGCGCCCTCACCCCGGGCCGTGGGTCCGGGGAGCTGTTTTTT.